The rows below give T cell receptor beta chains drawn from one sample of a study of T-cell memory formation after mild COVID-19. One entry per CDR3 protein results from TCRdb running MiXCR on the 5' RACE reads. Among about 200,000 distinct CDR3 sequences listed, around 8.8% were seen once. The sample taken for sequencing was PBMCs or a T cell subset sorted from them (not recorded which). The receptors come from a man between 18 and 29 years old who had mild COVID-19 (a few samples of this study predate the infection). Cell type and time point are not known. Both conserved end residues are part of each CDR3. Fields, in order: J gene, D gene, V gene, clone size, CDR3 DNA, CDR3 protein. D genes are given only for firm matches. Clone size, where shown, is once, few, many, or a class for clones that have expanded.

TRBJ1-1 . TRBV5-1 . TGCGCCAGCAGCCAAACGACAGCCATCACTGAAGCTTTCTTT CASSQTTAITEAFF
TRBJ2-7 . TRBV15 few TGTGCCACCAGCCAAAACTACGAGCAGTACTTC CATSQNYEQYF
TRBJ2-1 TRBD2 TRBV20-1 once TGCAGTGCTAGGTGGAGGACTAGCGGCGATGAGCAGTTCTTC CSARWRTSGDEQFF
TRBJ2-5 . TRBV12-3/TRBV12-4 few TGTGCCAGCAGTCCCCCGCCAGGGACGCCGACACGGGAGACCCAGTACTTC CASSPPPGTPTRETQYF
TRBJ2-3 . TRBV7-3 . TGTGCCAGCAGCCAGGGGAGTGGGGGTGGCTACACAGATACGCAGTATTTT CASSQGSGGGYTDTQYF
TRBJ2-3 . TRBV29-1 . TGCAGCGTTGATGGGTCAGGGGGCACAGATACGCAGTATTTT CSVDGSGGTDTQYF
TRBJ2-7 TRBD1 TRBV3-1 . TGTGCCAGCAGCCCAAGACAGGGGGCGTTCGAGCAGTACTTC CASSPRQGAFEQYF
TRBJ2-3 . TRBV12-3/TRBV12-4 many TGTGCCAGCAGTTTGGGAGCGGTAGATACGCAGTATTTT CASSLGAVDTQYF
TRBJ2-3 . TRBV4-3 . TGCGCCAGCAGCCAGGGAGGCGATCGGACAGATACGCAGTATTTT CASSQGGDRTDTQYF
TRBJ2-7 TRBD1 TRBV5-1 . TGCGCCAGCAGCCCACCGGGACAGGGCCTTGCCGAACAGTACTTC CASSPPGQGLAEQYF
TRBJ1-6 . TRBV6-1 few TGTGCCAGCAGTGAAGCTGGGTCTCGGTCACCCCTCCACTTT CASSEAGSRSPLHF
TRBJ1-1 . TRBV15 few TGTGCCACCAGCAGGGAAACCATATTTCAATACACTGAAGCTTTCTTT CATSRETIFQYTEAFF
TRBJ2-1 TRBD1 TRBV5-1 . TGCGCCAGCAGCTTGGGGGTACAGGGGAGTGAGCAGTTCTTC CASSLGVQGSEQFF
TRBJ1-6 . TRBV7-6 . TGTGCCAGCAGCCCAGTGGGTAGACTAGGGGATAATTCACCCCTCCACTTT CASSPVGRLGDNSPLHF
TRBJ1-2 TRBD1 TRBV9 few TGTGCCAGCAGCCCCCCTTTTGACAGGGCCTTTGGTGGCTACACCTTC CASSPPFDRAFGGYTF
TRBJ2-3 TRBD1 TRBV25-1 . TGTGCCAGCAGTATACAGGGGTCCCCCACAGATACGCAGTATTTT CASSIQGSPTDTQYF
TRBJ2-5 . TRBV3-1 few TGTGCCAGCAGCCAATGGGTAGCGGAAGAGACCCAGTACTTC CASSQWVAEETQYF
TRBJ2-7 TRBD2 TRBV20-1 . TGCAGTGGGAGAGCGGGGGGGACACCTACCGAGCAGTACTTC CSGRAGGTPTEQYF
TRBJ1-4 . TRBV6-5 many TGTGCCAGCAGTCAGGGGATTAATGAAAAACTGTTTTTT CASSQGINEKLFF
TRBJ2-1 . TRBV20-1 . TGCAGTGCTCCCCCGGCCGAGCACTTCTACAATGAGCAGTTCTTC CSAPPAEHFYNEQFF
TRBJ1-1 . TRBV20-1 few TGCAGTGCAAGCGGGGTCACTGAAGCTTTCTTT CSASGVTEAFF
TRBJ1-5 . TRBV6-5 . TGTGCCAGCAGTCCGGGGGCGGCTCAGCCCCAGCATTTT CASSPGAAQPQHF
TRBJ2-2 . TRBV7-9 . TGTGCCAGCAGCCCCGACAGTCGTGGTCAGCTGTTTTTT CASSPDSRGQLFF
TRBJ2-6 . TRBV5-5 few TGTGCCAGCAGCAAAGACCCCCGCTCTGGGGCCAACGTCCTGACTTTC CASSKDPRSGANVLTF
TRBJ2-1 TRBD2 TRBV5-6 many TGTGCCAGCAGCTCAAATACACGGGGGGACTACAATGAGCAGTTCTTC CASSSNTRGDYNEQFF
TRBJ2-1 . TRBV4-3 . TGCGCCAGCAGCCAAGAGGGCCTAGCCGATAACAATGAGCAGTTCTTC CASSQEGLADNNEQFF
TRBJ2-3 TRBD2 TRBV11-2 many TGTGCCAGCAGCTTGGGACTAGCGGGGGCGGGAGATACGCAGTATTTT CASSLGLAGAGDTQYF
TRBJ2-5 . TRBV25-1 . TGTGCCAGCAGTGAGGTGGGGGATAAAGAGACCCAGTACTTC CASSEVGDKETQYF
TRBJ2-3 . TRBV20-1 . TGCAGTGCCCGGGAGTTCGCAGATACGCAGTATTTT CSAREFADTQYF
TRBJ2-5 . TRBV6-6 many TGTGCCAGCAGTAGGACCATCGAGACCCAGTACTTC CASSRTIETQYF
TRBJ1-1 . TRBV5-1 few TGCGCCAGCAGCTCTCGGGCTGTGGGGGACACTGAAGCTTTCTTT CASSSRAVGDTEAFF
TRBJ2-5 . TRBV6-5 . TGTGCCCCGGCGGTGCGGGAAGAGACCCAGTACTTC CAPAVREETQYF
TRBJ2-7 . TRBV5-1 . TGCGCCAGCAGCTTGTATTTCGGGGGAAATTACGAGCAGTACTTC CASSLYFGGNYEQYF
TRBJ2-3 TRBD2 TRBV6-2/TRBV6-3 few TGTGCCAGCAGTTCCTGGACTAGCCGCACAGATACGCAGTATTTT CASSSWTSRTDTQYF
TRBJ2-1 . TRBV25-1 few TGTGCCAGCAGTGAAAGGAATGCGAGGGACCAGTTCTTC CASSERNARDQFF
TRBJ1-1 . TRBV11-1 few TGTGCCAGCAGCGGCGTAGATGGGCAGTTTGAAGCTTTCTTT CASSGVDGQFEAFF
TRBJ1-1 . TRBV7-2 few TGTGCCAGCAGGCAACAGGTGAACACTGAAGCTTTCTTT CASRQQVNTEAFF
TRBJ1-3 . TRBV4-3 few TGCGCCAGCAGCCAGTCCCCTGGAAACACCATATATTTT CASSQSPGNTIYF
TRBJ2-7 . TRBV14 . TGTGCCAGCAGCCAAGTAGGGGTTCACGAGCAGTACTTC CASSQVGVHEQYF
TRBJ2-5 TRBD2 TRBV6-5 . TGTGCCAGCAGTTACGGGACTAGCGGGACCCAAGAGACCCAGTACTTC CASSYGTSGTQETQYF
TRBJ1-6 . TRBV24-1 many TGTGCCACCAGTGAAGGCAAACACTGGGAGTCACCCCTCCACTTT CATSEGKHWESPLHF
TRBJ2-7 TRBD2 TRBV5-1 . TGCGCCAGCAGCATAGCGGGGGGACACGAGCAGTACTTC CASSIAGGHEQYF
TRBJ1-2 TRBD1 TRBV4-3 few TGCGCCAGCAGCCCTGGGACAGTACAATATGGCTACACCTTC CASSPGTVQYGYTF
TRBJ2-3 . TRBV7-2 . TGTGCCAGCCGCTCTAGGACTAGCACAGATACGCAGTATTTT CASRSRTSTDTQYF
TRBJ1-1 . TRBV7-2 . TGTGCCAGCAGCTTCACGGGGTGGGACACTGAAGCTTTCTTT CASSFTGWDTEAFF
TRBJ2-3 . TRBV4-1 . TGCGCCAGCAGCCAGGGTCCGGGCCCAGATACGCAGTATTTT CASSQGPGPDTQYF
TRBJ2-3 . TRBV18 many TGTGCCAGCTCACCAGGGCAGGGCACAGATACGCAGTATTTT CASSPGQGTDTQYF
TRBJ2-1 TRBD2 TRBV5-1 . TGCGCCAGCGCCGGGAGGCACTCACCCGGCGATGAGCAGTTCTTC CASAGRHSPGDEQFF
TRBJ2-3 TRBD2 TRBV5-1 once TGCGCCAGCAGTCGCCTGGCTAGCGGGGGAGGTACGCAGTATTTT CASSRLASGGGTQYF
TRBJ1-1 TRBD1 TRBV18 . TGTGCCAGCTCGCGCAGCCCGGGACAGGGGGCTCTGAACACTGAAGCTTTCTTT CASSRSPGQGALNTEAFF
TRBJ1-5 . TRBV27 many TGTGCCAGCAGTTTACTGGGGCAGCCCCAGCATTTT CASSLLGQPQHF
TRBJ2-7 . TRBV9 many TGTGCCAGCAGCGGGAAGAGCTCCTACGAGCAGTACTTC CASSGKSSYEQYF